In this sample, the clone carrying this TCR beta chain turned up many times. This record comes from a study of Graves' ophthalmopathy and Graves' hyperthyroidism. Study context: Ophthalmopathy absent within 18 months of follow-up marked hyperthyroidism as stable.

Each hyperthyroidism patient was newly diagnosed, with under 2 months' duration, and aged 18 to 65. Reliance was placed on clinical symptoms, serum thyroxine, TRAb, thyroid ultrasound and orbital computed tomography for diagnosis. The CDR3 spans 17 residues. The V end was cut by 0 bases, the J end by 1 base, with 14 bases between. Germline-derived CDR1 and CDR2 are SGDLS and YYNGEE. Transcripts of RNA were the source for amplifying TCR beta CDR3 regions. First-round RT-PCR relied on HTBI primers, and a second-round multiplex PCR came next. TCRdb itself ran the multiplex PCR reads through MiXCR, one entry per CDR3 protein. The sample records 500,000 to 700,000 distinct CDR3 sequences, under 45% being singletons.

This rearrangement joins TRBV9 to TRBJ1-3, with D possibly TRBD1 on 6 matching bases. The receptor was derived from an adult man with Graves' hyperthyroidism. Sequencing was done on a sample of peripheral blood or thyroid tissue (not recorded which). Here the CDR3 reads CASSVGGRGGSGNTIYF. Written as DNA, the CDR3 is TGTGCCAGCAGCGTAGGGGGCAGGGGCGGTTCTGGAAACACCATATATTTT.